This T cell receptor (beta chain) was documented in a study of hypomethylating agent response in myelodysplastic syndrome. The CDR3 is 15 amino acids. The germline CDR1 and CDR2 sequences are SGHRS and YFSETQ. The V end lost 0 bases, the J end lost 3 bases, and 10 bases lay between the germline ends. The assay was immunoSEQ multiplex PCR, and TCRdb's table has in-frame clones only and misses some. Of approximately 5,000 clones in the sample, roughly four fifths were seen once. This clonotype was obtained from a human donor with myelodysplastic syndrome. The J gene is TRBJ2-1, the V gene TRBV5-1, with TRBD2 as a possible D gene (7 bases). Sequencing was performed on bone marrow, taken before or after starting hypomethylating agent treatment for myelodysplastic syndrome (not recorded which). The CDR3 DNA follows: TGCGCCAGCAGCTTGGGCGGGGGCCTCTACAATGAGCAGTTCTTC. Protein product: CASSLGGGLYNEQFF. Variable domain in full (rest from reference TRBV5-1 and TRBJ2-1): KAGVTQTPRYLIKTRGQQVTLSCSPISGHRSVSWYQQTPGQGLQFLFEYFSETQRNKGNFPGRFSGRQFSNSRSEMNVSTLELGDSALYLCASSLGGGLYNEQFFGPGTRLTVL.